This T cell receptor (beta chain) was recovered during a study of blood T cells in healthy people across ages. Broader study findings: With age, beta diversity per million T cells declined roughly linearly, significantly by about 37.

Germline V gene sequence: CDR1 DFQATT, CDR2 SNEGSKA (reference sequence). The CDR3 runs to 15 residues. The ends lost 5 bases at V and 3 bases at J; junction bases unmatched: 7. This clonotype came up a few times. As yet, its antigen is unknown. PCR was performed a second time for about 7 to 12 cycles using a sample-barcoded 5' primer and a J-beta primer mix. TCRdb passed the 5' RACE reads through MiXCR, listing each CDR3 protein once. Of roughly 1,500,000 distinct CDR3 sequences listed, about 40% were seen once; the top ten hold roughly 7.9%. No fewer than 5.5 micrograms of total RNA were isolated from every sample.

V and J are TRBV20-1 and TRBJ2-1, with TRBD2 matching over 10 bases. Sequencing used blood. This receptor was identified in a woman aged 18-29 years in good health. The DNA for the CDR3 is TGCAGTGCTTCCGGGACTAGCGCGAACTACAATGAGCAGTTCTTC. It yields the protein CSASGTSANYNEQFF.